This note documents a single T cell receptor beta chain sequence. Stated treatment: treatment-naive control, cytoreductive nephrectomy. This sample was taken from a study of radiation and T cells in renal cell carcinoma. There are 15 residues in the CDR3. Germline V gene sequence: CDR1 MNHNY, CDR2 SVGAGI (reference sequence). After removal of 5 bases from V and 0 bases from J, the junction contained 6 bases not matched to a gene. TCRdb's copy holds only in-frame clones and misses some; the assay was immunoSEQ multiplex PCR. The profile shows 13,000 or so clones, roughly 65% of them singletons. The chain is built from TRBV6-6 and TRBJ1-1; the match to TRBD1 covers 7 bases. The material sequenced was tumor tissue, taken from a patient whose treatment was nephrectomy without radiotherapy. The TCR comes from a woman older than 75 with renal cell carcinoma. CDR3 coding DNA: TGTGCCAGCAGTCCGACAGGGTCCATGAACACTGAAGCTTTCTTT. The encoded protein is CASSPTGSMNTEAFF.